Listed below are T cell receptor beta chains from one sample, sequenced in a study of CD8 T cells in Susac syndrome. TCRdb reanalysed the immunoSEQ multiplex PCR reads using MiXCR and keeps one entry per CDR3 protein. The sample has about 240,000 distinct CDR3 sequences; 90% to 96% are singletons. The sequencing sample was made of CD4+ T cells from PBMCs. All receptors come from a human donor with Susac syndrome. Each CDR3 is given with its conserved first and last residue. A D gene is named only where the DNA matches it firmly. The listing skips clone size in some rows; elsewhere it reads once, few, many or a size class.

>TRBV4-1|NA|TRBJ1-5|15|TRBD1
CASSQYDRGNQPQHF
TGCGCCAGCAGCCAATATGACAGGGGAAATCAGCCCCAGCATTTT
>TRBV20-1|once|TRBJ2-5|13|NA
CSARDSYQETQYF
TGCAGTGCTAGAGACTCGTACCAAGAGACCCAGTACTTC
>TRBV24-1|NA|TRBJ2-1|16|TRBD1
CATSGGGQSGYNEQFF
TGTGCCACCAGTGGTGGGGGACAGAGCGGTTACAATGAGCAGTTCTTC
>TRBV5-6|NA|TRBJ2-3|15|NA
CASSSAGRGTDTQYF
TGTGCCAGCAGCTCAGCCGGACGCGGTACAGATACGCAGTATTTT
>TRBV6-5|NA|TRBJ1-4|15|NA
CASSYSSSRNEKLFF
TGTGCCAGCAGTTACTCTTCCAGCCGAAATGAAAAACTGTTTTTT
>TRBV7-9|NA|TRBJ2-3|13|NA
CASSVGDLATQYF
TGTGCCAGCAGCGTCGGGGACTTAGCGACGCAGTATTTT
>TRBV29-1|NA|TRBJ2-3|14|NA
CSVARASGTDTQYF
TGCAGCGTTGCACGGGCTAGCGGCACAGATACGCAGTATTTT
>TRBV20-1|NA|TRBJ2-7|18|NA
CSAREAIAQRQPTYEQYF
TGCAGTGCTAGAGAAGCCATCGCACAGCGCCAACCGACCTACGAGCAGTACTTC
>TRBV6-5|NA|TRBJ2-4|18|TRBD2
CASSSGTSASIAKNIQYF
TGTGCCAGCAGTTCAGGGACTAGCGCGTCTATCGCCAAAAACATTCAGTACTTC
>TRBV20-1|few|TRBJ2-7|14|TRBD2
CSAPGTSGSYEQYF
TGCAGTGCTCCTGGGACTAGCGGCTCCTACGAGCAGTACTTC
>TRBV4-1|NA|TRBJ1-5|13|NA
CASSQGIGQPQHF
TGCGCCAGCAGCCAAGGAATAGGCCAGCCCCAGCATTTT
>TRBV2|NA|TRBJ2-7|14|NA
CARPNSDSSYEQYF
TGTGCCAGACCGAATTCGGACAGCTCCTACGAGCAGTACTTC
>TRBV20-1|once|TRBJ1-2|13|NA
CSARDLLGESYTF
TGCAGTGCTAGAGACCTATTGGGGGAAAGCTACACCTTC
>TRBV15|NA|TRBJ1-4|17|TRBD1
CATHPTIDRGRREKLFF
TGTGCCACCCACCCTACTATTGACAGGGGAAGACGAGAAAAACTGTTTTTT
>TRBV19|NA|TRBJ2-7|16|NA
CASSIDGTLATGEQYF
TGTGCCAGTAGTATAGATGGGACCCTGGCGACGGGGGAGCAGTACTTC
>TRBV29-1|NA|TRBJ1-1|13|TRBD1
CSSGQGPNTEAFF
TGCAGCTCCGGACAGGGACCGAACACTGAAGCTTTCTTT
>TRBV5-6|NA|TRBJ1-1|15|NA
CASSRVLRMNTEAFF
TGTGCCAGCAGCCGGGTCCTCCGGATGAACACTGAAGCTTTCTTT
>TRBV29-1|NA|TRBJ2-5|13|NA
CSVAKTEQETQYF
TGCAGCGTTGCTAAGACAGAACAAGAGACCCAGTACTTC
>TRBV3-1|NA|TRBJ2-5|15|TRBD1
CASSPSGGTGETQYF
TGTGCCAGCAGCCCTTCTGGTGGGACAGGAGAGACCCAGTACTTC
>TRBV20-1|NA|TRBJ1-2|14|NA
CSALVRGGNYGYTF
TGCAGTGCTTTAGTACGTGGGGGGAACTATGGCTACACCTTC
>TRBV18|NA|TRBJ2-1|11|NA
CASSPEAEQFF
TGTGCCAGCTCACCCGAGGCAGAGCAGTTCTTC
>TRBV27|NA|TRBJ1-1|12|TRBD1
CASRGTGGVAFF
TGTGCCAGCAGGGGGACAGGGGGCGTCGCTTTCTTT
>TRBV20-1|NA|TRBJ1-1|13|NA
CSARQYMNTEAFF
TGCAGTGCTAGGCAGTACATGAACACTGAAGCTTTCTTT
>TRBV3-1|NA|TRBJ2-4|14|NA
CASSLATNKNIQYF
TGTGCCAGCAGTCTGGCGACAAACAAAAACATTCAGTACTTC
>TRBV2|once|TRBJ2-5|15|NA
CASSTTGSTQETQYF
TGTGCCAGCAGCACGACGGGATCTACACAAGAGACCCAGTACTTC
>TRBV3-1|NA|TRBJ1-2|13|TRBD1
CASSRGTGPGYTF
TGTGCCAGCAGCCGAGGGACAGGGCCTGGCTACACCTTC
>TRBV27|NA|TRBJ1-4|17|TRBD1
CASSWDRDSFTNEKLFF
TGTGCCAGTTCTTGGGACAGGGATAGTTTTACTAATGAAAAACTGTTTTTT
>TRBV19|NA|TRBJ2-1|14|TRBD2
CASGTSGSFDEQFF
TGTGCCAGCGGGACTAGCGGGAGTTTTGATGAGCAGTTCTTC
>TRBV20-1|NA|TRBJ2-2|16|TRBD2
CSAQIGLAGRTGELFF
TGCAGTGCTCAAATCGGACTAGCGGGACGCACCGGGGAGCTGTTTTTT
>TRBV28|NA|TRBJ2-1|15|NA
CASSFDSVVYNEQFF
TGTGCCAGCAGTTTTGATAGCGTGGTGTACAATGAGCAGTTCTTC
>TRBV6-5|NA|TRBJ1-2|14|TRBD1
CASTRTGGGYGYTF
TGTGCCAGCACCCGGACAGGGGGTGGCTATGGCTACACCTTC
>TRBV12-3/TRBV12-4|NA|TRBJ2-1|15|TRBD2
CASIPISGGGDEQFF
TGTGCCAGCATCCCCATTAGCGGGGGTGGGGATGAGCAGTTCTTC
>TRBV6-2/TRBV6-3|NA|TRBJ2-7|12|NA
CASTETGLQQYF
TGTGCCAGCACCGAGACAGGTCTGCAGCAGTACTTC
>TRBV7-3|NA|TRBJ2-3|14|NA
CASSLGRHTDTQYF
TGTGCCAGCAGCTTAGGGCGGCACACAGATACGCAGTATTTT
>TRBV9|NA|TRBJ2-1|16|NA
CASSVDSGRFYNEQFF
TGTGCCAGCAGCGTGGACAGCGGGCGCTTCTACAATGAGCAGTTCTTC
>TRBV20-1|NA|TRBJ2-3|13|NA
CSASPGSTDTQYF
TGCAGTGCTAGTCCAGGGAGCACAGATACGCAGTATTTT
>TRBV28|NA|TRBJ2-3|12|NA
CASTGRPDTQYF
TGTGCCTCAACCGGCAGGCCAGATACGCAGTATTTT
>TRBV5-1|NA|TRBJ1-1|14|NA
CASSPGPSNTEAFF
TGCGCCAGCAGCCCGGGACCGTCGAACACTGAAGCTTTCTTT
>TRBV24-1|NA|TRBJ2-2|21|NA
CATSDLAGFWGRQMNTGELFF
TGTGCCACCAGTGATTTGGCCGGCTTTTGGGGGCGACAGATGAACACCGGGGAGCTGTTTTTT
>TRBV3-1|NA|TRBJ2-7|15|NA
CASSQEVGLNYEQYF
TGTGCCAGCAGCCAAGAGGTGGGACTTAACTACGAGCAGTACTTC